This T cell receptor beta chain appears in the sequencing data of a study of control samples from healthy donors and cancer patients. The data were produced by immunoSEQ multiplex PCR, yet TCRdb's version contains in-frame clones alone and is incomplete. The table shows approximately 110,000 clones, with less than 95% occurring only once. The germline V gene encodes CDR1 LGHDT and CDR2 YNNKEL (reference sequence). V lost 1 base and J 4 bases, leaving 16 bases between the germline ends. CDR3 size: 16 residues. The sequenced material came from blood. The receptor was derived from a human donor in good health. The donor label of this sample is uncertain. V is TRBV3-1 (or the pseudogene TRBV3-2) and J is TRBJ1-2; D unclear. Here the CDR3 reads CASSQGPGGSGYGYTF. CDR3 coding DNA: TGTGCCAGCAGCCAAGGTCCCGGTGGCAGCGGCTATGGCTACACCTTC.